The 28 T cell receptor beta chains below all came from one sample that was sequenced in a study of CD8 T cells in ankylosing spondylitis listed by TCRdb under 2017. Their cognate antigens are unknown. The library was obtained by 5' RACE. TCRdb shows the sequencer as Illumina HiSeq 2500. TCRdb cleaned the public reads at Q25 with fastp, built clones with MiXCR and kept in-frame beta chains. For every CDR3 protein sequence, its rows merge into one entry that carries the most common genes and DNA. The sample data list roughly 490,000 distinct CDR3 sequences, and roughly 5.3% of these were observed just once. Of the sample, 3% to 4% is held by the ten largest clones. The paper's findings and limits, for the study overall: Blood from ankylosing spondylitis patients appeared to be characterized by a TCR beta motif composed of about eight highly homologous amino acid variants.

The sequenced material came from blood, either unsorted or a sorted T cell fraction (not recorded which). The receptors come from a male donor with ankylosing spondylitis.

This clonotype was picked up many times. The rearrangement uses TRBV5-1 and TRBJ2-7; TRBD2 matches 12 bases. The germline CDR1 and CDR2 sequences are SGHRS and YFSETQ. The CDR3 has 18 residues. The junction had 16 bases not matched to a gene; V was cut back by 4 bases and J by 5 bases. CDR3 nucleotides: TGCGCCAGCAGCATTCGGACAGGGGAAGGACTAGCGGGGAACGAGCAGTACTTC. Its protein product is CASSIRTGEGLAGNEQYF.

At least ten counts were recorded for this clonotype. This chain joins TRBV7-6 and TRBJ2-2; 8 bases match TRBD2. Looked up from germline, CDR1 is SGHVS and CDR2 is FNYEAQ. The CDR3 sequence is 17 residues long. V lost 0 bases to trimming and J lost 4 bases; unmatched junction nucleotides: 7. The CDR3 DNA follows: TGTGCCAGCAGCTTAGCCCCCCCGGGAGGGCGCACCGGGGAGCTGTTTTTT. Translation gives CASSLAPPGGRTGELFF.

This clonotype was counted ten times or more. This chain joins TRBV4-3 and TRBJ2-3; no reliable D call. Deletions cut 3 bases from V and 6 bases from J, with 13 bases between. Germline V gene data show CDR1 as LGHNA and CDR2 as YSLEER. The CDR3 contains 14 residues. The CDR3 bases are TGCGCCAGCAGCCACGCTATCCAGCCGGATACGCAGTATTTT. It encodes CASSHAIQPDTQYF.

This clonotype was recorded many times. The rearrangement joins TRBV6-2 or TRBV6-3 to TRBJ2-5; TRBD2 agrees at 10 bases. Germline lookup yields CDR1 MNHEY and CDR2 SVGEGT. Trimming took 5 bases from V and 5 from J; bases not matched to a gene: 5. The CDR3 totals 14 residues. The DNA for the CDR3 is TGTGCCAGCAGTCTAGCGGGAGCGCCGGAGACCCAGTACTTC. This codes for CASSLAGAPETQYF.

This clonotype has at least ten counts. The chain links TRBV29-1 to TRBJ2-1; D possibly matches TRBD1 or TRBD2 (5 bases each). Trimming removed 0 bases from V and 7 bases from J, with 13 bases in between. Germline CDR1 and CDR2: SQVTM and ANQGSEA. The CDR3 spans 14 residues. Here the CDR3 reads CSVEDGAGGNEQFF. The DNA for the CDR3 is TGCAGCGTTGAAGATGGGGCTGGCGGGAATGAGCAGTTCTTC.

This clonotype was found many times. The chain employs TRBV4-2 and TRBJ2-7; TRBD2 aligns across 8 bases. Germline CDR1 LGHNA, CDR2 YNFKEQ. V dropped 0 bases and J dropped 4; count of bases not matched to a gene: 11. The CDR3 has 17 amino acids. CDR3 sequence (DNA): TGTGCCAGCAGCCAAGATACCAGCGGGAGTTTAAGGTACGAGCAGTACTTC. It encodes CASSQDTSGSLRYEQYF.

This clonotype came up many times. This chain uses TRBV7-8 with TRBJ1-5; TRBD1 is a possible D gene (6 bases). The ends were cut back, 5 bases at V and 2 bases at J, with 13 bases in the middle. Germline values: CDR1 SGHVS, CDR2 FQNEAQ. There are 15 residues in the CDR3. The CDR3 spells CASSQRGGGNQPQHF. Written as DNA, the CDR3 is TGTGCCAGCAGCCAAAGAGGGGGTGGCAATCAGCCCCAGCATTTT.

This clonotype was detected many times. The genes are TRBV20-1 and TRBJ2-3; D may match TRBD1 or TRBD2 (5 bases each). Germline V gene data show CDR1 as DFQATT and CDR2 as SNEGSKA (reference sequence). This CDR3 comprises 16 residues. V gave up 5 bases and J gave up 2 bases, with 20 bases separating them. CDR3 amino acids: CSAPKGPSPSTDTQYF. In nucleotides, the CDR3 is TGCAGTGCTCCGAAGGGACCATCCCCTTCCACAGATACGCAGTATTTT.

Ten or more counts support this clonotype. The V call is TRBV18, the J call TRBJ1-5; TRBD1 is a possible D gene (5 bases). The CDR3 spans 15 residues. The V end lost 5 bases, the J end lost 7 bases, and 18 bases lay between the germline ends. CDR1 is KGHSH, CDR2 LQKENI, per germline. CDR3 sequence: CASSAGTVGNQPQHF. The CDR3 DNA is TGTGCCAGCTCAGCGGGGACGGTGGGGAACCAGCCCCAGCATTTT.

This clonotype was seen repeatedly, ten times or more. The gene calls are TRBV11-2 and TRBJ1-5; TRBD1 is a possible D gene (5 bases). The CDR3 loop spans 12 amino acids. V was pared by 2 bases and J by 11 bases, with 10 bases between. Per the germline V gene, CDR1 is SGHAT and CDR2 is FQNNGV. CDR3 sequence reads: CASSLPGMSQHF. CDR3 DNA sequence: TGTGCCAGCAGCTTACCAGGGATGTCCCAGCATTTT.

The sample holds many counts of this clonotype. The rearrangement uses TRBV20-1 and TRBJ2-1, with unresolved D. The germline gives CDR1 DFQATT, CDR2 SNEGSKA (reference sequence). CDR3 length: 13 amino acids. V lost 3 bases and J 4 bases, leaving 10 bases between the germline ends. CDR3 sequence reads: CSASGDPYNEQFF. CDR3 sequence (DNA): TGCAGTGCTAGTGGCGACCCTTACAATGAGCAGTTCTTC.

At least ten counts were recorded for this clonotype. For the CDR3, the DNA is TGCAGTGCTAGCCAACCGACAGAGTCCTACGAGCAGTACTTC. Its translation: CSASQPTESYEQYF. The chain has TRBV20-1 and TRBJ2-7; the D gene is possibly TRBD1 (5 bases). V was cut by 3 bases and J by 1 base, with 13 bases left in between. This CDR3 region has 14 residues. Germline V gene lookup returns CDR1 DFQATT and CDR2 SNEGSKA (reference sequence).

Ten or more counts support this clonotype. The rearrangement links TRBV7-2 to TRBJ2-3, with D possibly TRBD2 on 7 matching bases. V was cut by 3 bases and J by 1 base, with 11 bases left in between. Per the germline V gene, CDR1 is SGHTA and CDR2 is FQGNSA. The CDR3 covers 15 residues. The CDR3 bases are TGTGCCAGCAGCTTGCGGGGGCAGGGCACAGATACGCAGTATTTT. It yields the protein CASSLRGQGTDTQYF.

In its sample, this clonotype was seen a few times. The chain's CDR3 is CASSLGTGGVDTQYF. As DNA, the CDR3 is TGCGCCAGCAGCTTGGGGACAGGGGGCGTAGATACGCAGTATTTT. This chain uses TRBV5-1 with TRBJ2-3; 11 bases are shared with TRBD1. CDR1 is SGHRS and CDR2 is YFSETQ in the germline V gene. This CDR3 is built from 15 residues. After removal of 0 bases from V and 5 bases from J, the junction contained 2 bases not matched to a gene.

V is TRBV6-2 or TRBV6-3 and J is TRBJ2-7, with a weak D call TRBD1 (6 bases). V was trimmed by 3 bases and J by 1 base, leaving 28 bases between them. This CDR3 has 20 residues. CDR1 MNHEY and CDR2 SVGEGT come from the germline V gene. This CDR3 is CASSYFRVVDRFAPSYEQYF. The CDR3 DNA is TGTGCCAGCAGTTATTTTAGAGTAGTCGACAGGTTTGCCCCATCCTACGAGCAGTACTTC.

This clonotype was counted ten times or more. The chain couples TRBV6-4 to TRBJ2-2; D gene uncertain. V was shortened by 6 bases and J by 1 base, with 9 bases between the two germline ends. This CDR3 is 14 amino acids long. Germline lookup yields CDR1 MRHNA and CDR2 SNTAGT. CDR3 protein: CASSDTQNTGELFF. The CDR3 DNA reads as TGTGCCAGCAGCGACACCCAGAACACCGGGGAGCTGTTTTTT.

This clonotype was observed at least ten times. V is TRBV24-1 and J is TRBJ2-1; perhaps TRBD1 as D (6 bases). The V gene lost 1 base and the J gene lost 9 bases, with 21 bases spanning the gap. Germline-derived CDR1 and CDR2 are KGHDR and SFDVKD. The CDR3 runs to 17 residues. In nucleotides, the CDR3 is TGTGCCACCAGTGATTTTTTTCAGGGGCATTTTCCGAGTGAGCAGTTCTTC. This codes for CATSDFFQGHFPSEQFF.

This clonotype was observed many times. V and J are TRBV21-1 and TRBJ2-7; the table calls TRBD2, which could not be checked here. TRBV21-1 is marked as a pseudogene. There are 16 residues in the CDR3. The CDR3 spells CASSKVWREGLYEQYF. Written as DNA, the CDR3 is TGTGCCAGCAGCAAAGTGTGGCGGGAGGGCCTCTACGAGCAGTACTTC.

V usage is TRBV5-1 and J usage is TRBJ1-6, with D maybe TRBD1 (6 bases). Germline CDR1 reads SGHRS; CDR2 reads YFSETQ. Between the trimmed V and J ends, which lost 1 base and 10 bases, there was a span of 15 bases. This CDR3 contains 15 residues. This CDR3 reads CASSLRPGVESPLHF. CDR3 DNA sequence: TGCGCCAGCAGCTTGAGGCCAGGGGTGGAATCACCCCTCCACTTT.

The chain employs TRBV30 and TRBJ2-2; the D gene is possibly TRBD2 (6 bases). Between the trimmed V and J ends, which lost 2 bases and 4 bases, there was a span of 11 bases. The length of the CDR3 is 14 residues. Germline CDR1 reads GTSNPN; CDR2 reads SVGIG (reference sequence). The CDR3: CAWSSGLTTGELFF. The CDR3 DNA reads TGTGCCTGGAGTTCGGGACTCACCACCGGGGAGCTGTTTTTT.

This clonotype was picked up many times. The chain has TRBV24-1 and TRBJ1-5; D is possibly TRBD1 (6 bases). V was pared by 6 bases and J by 4 bases, with 9 bases between. Germline V gives CDR1 KGHDR, CDR2 SFDVKD. The CDR3 has 13 residues. The CDR3 here is CATSIGGNQPQHF. CDR3 DNA sequence: TGTGCCACCAGTATAGGGGGAAATCAGCCCCAGCATTTT.

The sample holds a few counts of this clonotype. The chain carries TRBV28 and TRBJ1-5; no reliable D call. The V gene lost 3 bases and the J gene lost 1 base, with 10 bases spanning the gap. The CDR3 loop spans 15 amino acids. CDR1 and CDR2 from the germline V gene are MDHEN and SYDVKM. The CDR3 spells CASSFPEASNQPQHF. CDR3 coding DNA: TGTGCCAGCAGTTTCCCCGAGGCCAGCAATCAGCCCCAGCATTTT.

This clonotype was counted many times. V is TRBV6-2 or TRBV6-3 and J is TRBJ1-4, with D tentatively TRBD1 (5 bases). Germline assignment: CDR1 MNHEY and CDR2 SVGEGT. Trimming took 5 bases from V and 10 from J, leaving 20 bases between them. The CDR3 has 15 residues. CDR3 bases: TGTGCCAGCAGTGGCCGGACAATCTCCGGACGAAAACTGTTTTTT. Translated, it gives CASSGRTISGRKLFF.

CDR3 DNA sequence: TGTGCCAGCAACAAGGGGTCGAGCACAGATACGCAGTATTTT. The encoded protein is CASNKGSSTDTQYF. This chain links TRBV7-9 with TRBJ2-3, with a possible D match to TRBD1 (5 bases). Germline V gives CDR1 SEHNR, CDR2 FQNEAQ (reference sequence). The ends were cut back, 7 bases at V and 0 bases at J, with 11 bases in the middle. The CDR3 contains 14 residues.

The J gene is TRBJ1-4, the V gene TRBV7-2, with D perhaps matching TRBD1 (5 bases). This CDR3 spans 16 amino acids. Trimming removed 2 bases at V and 0 bases at J, with 10 bases between. Germline V gene data show CDR1 as SGHTA and CDR2 as FQGNSA. Here the CDR3 reads CASSLRRGATNEKLFF. The CDR3 nucleotides are TGTGCCAGCAGCTTACGCAGAGGGGCAACTAATGAAAAACTGTTTTTT.

V and J are TRBV6-2 or TRBV6-3 and TRBJ2-5; D gene unclear. CDR1 is MNHEY, CDR2 SVGEGT, per germline. The ends were cut back, 5 bases at V and 5 bases at J, with 12 bases in the middle. This CDR3 is built from 13 residues. In DNA, the CDR3 is TGTGCCAGCAGTCCTAGGATCGGGGAGACCCAGTACTTC. Amino acid sequence: CASSPRIGETQYF.

This clonotype was found many times. The chain carries TRBV28 and TRBJ1-2; D might be TRBD1 (6 bases). The V end was cut by 11 bases, the J end by 3 bases, with 16 bases between. This CDR3 region has 13 residues. Germline V CDR1 and CDR2: MDHEN, SYDVKM. The CDR3 DNA reads TGTGCCCTCTCGGGGTCAGGGGACTATGGCTACACCTTC. Amino acids: CALSGSGDYGYTF.

The sample holds many counts of this clonotype. The CDR3 bases are TGTGCCAGCAGCATGGGTTATAATTCACCCCTCCACTTT. Its protein is CASSMGYNSPLHF. This chain joins TRBV7-3 and TRBJ1-6; D not certain. The germline gives CDR1 SGHTA, CDR2 FQGTGA. Trimming left V 5 bases short and J 4 bases short, with 6 bases between. The CDR3 totals 13 residues.